This T cell receptor beta chain was captured by sequencing in a study of regulatory T cells in long-lasting Graves disease. Study-level results: Persistent disease exhibited a predilection for TRBV28, TRBJ1-2 and TRBJ2-5.

The CDR3 length is 16 residues. Trimming stripped 7 bases from V and 5 bases from J, with 23 bases between. Looked up from germline, CDR1 is MNHNS and CDR2 is SASEGT. Building the TCR beta libraries relied on iRepertoire HTBI primers, and CDR3 regions underwent Arm-PCR. Authors' analysis steps: Throughout the samples, researchers identified roughly 57 TRBV and approximately 15 TRBJ segments. TCRdb passed the multiplex PCR reads through MiXCR, listing each CDR3 protein once. These V and J calls derive from TCRdb rather than the authors' analysis. In the table there are under 400,000 distinct CDR3 sequences, 16% of which are singletons. This clonotype was picked up many times. Its specificity is not known. As for time point: newly diagnosed GD, antithyroid drugs for less than 3 months. From PBMCs, RNA was extracted and then used to make the TCR library. EDTA tubes collected around 8.7 milliliters of peripheral blood.

These same data were also listed under a study on T cells in Graves' hyperthyroidism and ophthalmopathy. That source reports: Blood held most thyroid clonotypes expanded above 0.001 frequency.

J is TRBJ2-5 and V is TRBV6-1, with D maybe TRBD2 (7 bases). The sequence was obtained from a man in his forties with Graves disease. The sample consisted of peripheral blood mononuclear cells (PBMCs), taken at new diagnosis, from a patient treated with antithyroid drugs. In DNA form, the CDR3 reads TGTGCCAGCATCCACGGCGTGGGGGGGGGCCAGGAGACCCAGTACTTC. Protein: CASIHGVGGGQETQYF.